This record concerns one T cell receptor beta chain sequence. Its antigen is still unknown. No much larger clonotype is one base removed from it; base qualities were not supplied. The source of the sample is a study of T cell responses to AZD1222 COVID-19 vaccine listed by TCRdb under 2021. Background for the entire study: AZD1222 recipients given second doses at about 4 weeks or at about 12 weeks were pooled, since spike-specific TCR depth and breadth were not found to differ between the two schedules. A total of approximately 230 trial participants underwent TCR sequencing, of whom some 210 received two doses of AZD1222 and about 25 received two doses of the MenACWY control vaccine. Enrollment into the trials was organized by age into subgroups of 18-55, 56-69 and 70-plus years, and those subgroups contained roughly 140, 27 and 60 TCR-sequenced participants, respectively. Study-wide findings and limitations: Only six AZD1222 recipients were SARS-CoV-2 seropositive at baseline, limiting conclusions about previously exposed vaccinees. No day 14 peak-response samples were available, so repertoires were characterized only after the peak T cell response. Most participants were white British and females outnumbered males, and the authors suggested that clonal diversity may have been underestimated. Vaccine-associated CD4 TCRs spanned the whole spike protein, with dominant responses in regions 160-218 and 743-854. Spike-specific TCR breadth and depth rose significantly after two AZD1222 doses compared with day 0 and with MenACWY recipients. Reportedly, close to half of the unique spike-specific TCRs recognized epitopes lying outside the regions that are mutated in the B.1.351 and B.1.1.7 variants. In the small 56-69-year group, the increase in depth fell short of significance, most likely because of low power.

Sample time point, as interpreted from the label and publication: baseline before first vaccination. Vaccinee samples came from UK trials COV001 and COV002, including a single-blind randomized controlled phase 2/3 trial of AZD1222 (ChAdOx1 nCoV-19) in healthy adults. For TCRbeta chain sequencing, PBMC samples from trial participants were taken at day 0 and at day 28 after the second dose. According to the germline V gene (reference sequence), CDR1 reads LGHDT and CDR2 reads YNNKEL. For this chain, trimming is 4 bases at the V end and 3 bases at the J end, and the number of junction bases without a gene match is 2. The CDR3 goes from the cysteine to the phenylalanine over 13 residues. The sequence is cut down to CDR3 DNA, 39 bases in frame from base 1. The CDR3 regions of human TCRbeta chains were analyzed by immunosequencing. The source study handled its data this way. Repertoire TCRs were checked for matches against a reference library of SARS-CoV-2-specific TCRs that had been generated using the MIRA antigen-specificity platform. Breadth was defined as the fraction of unique TCRs that were SARS-CoV-2-associated, and depth was defined as the fraction of total T cells that were SARS-CoV-2-associated. Using the MIRA data, each spike-specific TCR was assigned both to the spike region to which the TCR was reactive and to a CD4 or CD8 class. Log10-transformed breadth and depth values were compared by one-way ANOVA with Sidak's multiple comparisons tests. Drawn from immuneACCESS, this table holds only the in-frame rearrangements with V and J called that TCRdb kept. Clones are partly lost; checked studies trace under half to an unresolved V gene and leave the rest unexplained. V, J and clone size reflect that table, while D and trimming were determined from the DNA. In this sample the table shows 80,000 or so clones, 87% of which occur a single time. The biggest ten clones account for 1.5% of the sample.

This receptor was obtained from an adult in good health. This specimen consisted of peripheral blood, obtained on day 0 of AZD1222 vaccination. This chain is built from TRBV3-1 (or the pseudogene TRBV3-2) and TRBJ2-7, with TRBD1 identical over 8 junction bases. The CDR3 amino acid sequence is: CASSRTGNYEQYF. The DNA sequence is TGTGCCAGCAGCCGGACAGGGAACTACGAGCAGTACTTC.